These 19 T cell receptor beta chains were sequenced from one sample in a study of persistence of HIV-infected CD4 T cells. What these receptors recognize is not known. This was the immunoSEQ version 4 assay in survey mode. Sequenced by immunoSEQ multiplex PCR; TCRdb stores in-frame clones only, minus some. The data show 30,000 or so clones, 75% to 85% seen once. Overlapping HIV-1 Gag 15-mer peptides at approximately 1 ug per peptide per mL were used. Memory cells lacking CD40L and CD69 with high CD45RO were sorted. The sequenced sample was CD4+ T cells sorted from PBMCs after approximately 19-hour stimulation, obtained from a patient who received antiretroviral therapy. Source of these receptors: an adult woman with HIV who was CMV-seropositive.

The chain carries TRBV19 and TRBJ1-2; possibly TRBD1 for D (6 bases). The CDR3 is made up of 13 amino acids. The germline V gene has CDR1 LNHDA and CDR2 SQIVND (reference sequence). V lost 7 bases to trimming and J lost 3 bases, with 12 bases between them. DNA for the CDR3: TGTGCCAGTAAAACAGGGCCCTACTATGGCTACACCTTC. It is translated as CASKTGPYYGYTF.

The rearrangement joins TRBV4-1 to TRBJ1-6, with 9 nucleotides matching TRBD1. Germline loops: CDR1 MGHRA, CDR2 YSYEKL. V trimming: 4 bases; J trimming: 10 bases; junction bases outside the gene matches: 8. The CDR3 sequence is 15 residues long. The CDR3 is CASSRGGQGESPLHF. The CDR3 DNA reads as TGCGCCAGCAGCCGGGGGGGACAGGGAGAATCACCCCTCCACTTT.

The chain links TRBV28 to TRBJ1-3; 7 bases are a match to TRBD1. The CDR3 has 16 amino acids. With 5 bases clipped from V and 0 bases from J, the junction kept 7 bases outside the gene matches. Looked up from germline, CDR1 is MDHEN and CDR2 is SYDVKM. This CDR3 is CASSENQGVSGNTIYF. The DNA of the CDR3 is TGTGCCAGCAGTGAAAATCAGGGGGTCTCTGGAAACACCATATATTTT.

This clone was observed once. The CDR3 is CASSVGQGYNEQFF. The CDR3 bases are TGTGCCAGCAGCGTAGGACAGGGTTACAATGAGCAGTTCTTC. The chain employs TRBV9 and TRBJ2-1; 7 bases agree with TRBD1. Germline lookup yields CDR1 SGDLS and CDR2 YYNGEE. This CDR3 has 14 amino acids. The V gene end was trimmed by 0 bases and the J gene end by 4 bases; junction bases not matched to a gene: 1.

The chain joins TRBV28 to TRBJ1-2; no clear D gene. Per germline, CDR1 MDHEN and CDR2 SYDVKM. This CDR3 has 12 residues. Trimming pared 6 bases from V and 4 bases from J, leaving 9 bases between. The CDR3 bases are TGTGCCAGCAGCCCCCGGTCCTATGGCTACACCTTC. Encoded protein: CASSPRSYGYTF.

The chain recombines TRBV7-9 with TRBJ2-7, with 7 bases that match TRBD1. V trimming: 5 bases; J trimming: 2 bases; junction bases outside the gene matches: 9. Germline V gives CDR1 SEHNR, CDR2 FQNEAQ (reference sequence). This CDR3 has 15 residues. This CDR3 is CASSPRTGRAYEQYF. CDR3 DNA: TGTGCCAGCAGCCCCAGGACAGGTCGTGCCTACGAGCAGTACTTC.

The chain links TRBV6-5 to TRBJ1-2; a weak D match, TRBD1 (6 bases). The germline V gene has CDR1 MNHEY and CDR2 SVGAGI. V lost 6 bases, J lost 2 bases, and 13 bases lay in between. The length of the CDR3 is 14 residues. The CDR3 DNA reads as TGTGCCAGCAGCACGGACAGTTCCAACTATGGCTACACCTTC. Its translation is CASSTDSSNYGYTF.

This chain connects TRBV29-1 to TRBJ2-7; D is ambiguous. The CDR3 runs to 14 residues. The germline V gene has CDR1 SQVTM and CDR2 ANQGSEA. V dropped 7 bases and J dropped 3 bases, with 19 bases sitting between them. The CDR3 nucleotides read TGCAGCGCGGGCCCCCCAGGTCCCTTCTACGAGCAGTACTTC. Protein product: CSAGPPGPFYEQYF.

The V call is TRBV19, the J call TRBJ1-5, with 12 bases matching TRBD1. The CDR3 extends over 14 amino acids. Germline V gene sequence: CDR1 LNHDA, CDR2 SQIVND (reference sequence). The V and J ends lost 9 bases and 7 bases, in that order; junction bases with no gene match: 7. CDR3 residues: CASAGTGGLQPQHF. The CDR3 DNA reads as TGTGCCAGCGCGGGGACAGGGGGCTTGCAGCCCCAGCATTTT.

V is TRBV5-6 and J is TRBJ1-1, with D perhaps matching TRBD1 (5 bases). Trimming shortened V by 0 bases and J by 6 bases, and 12 bases separated the two germline ends. Germline assignment: CDR1 SGHDT and CDR2 YYEEEE. This CDR3 has 14 amino acids. CDR3 protein: CASSLVGRGAEAFF. For the CDR3, the DNA is TGTGCCAGCAGCTTGGTGGGAAGAGGGGCTGAAGCTTTCTTT. The full variable domain, rest sourced from reference TRBV5-6 and TRBJ1-1, is DAGVTQSPTHLIKTRGQQVTLRCSPKSGHDTVSWYQQALGQGPQFIFQYYEEEERQRGNFPDRFSGHQFPNYSSELNVNALLLGDSALYLCASSLVGRGAEAFFGQGTRLTVV.

The CDR3 sequence is CASSLKGGVYGYTF. In nucleotides, the CDR3 is TGTGCCAGCAGCTTGAAGGGCGGGGTGTATGGCTACACCTTC. The chain combines TRBV5-4 with TRBJ1-2; D uncertain. Trimming left V 1 base short and J 5 bases short, with 12 bases between. This CDR3 is 14 amino acids long. The germline CDR1 and CDR2 sequences are SGHNT and YYREEE (reference sequence).

V is TRBV5-1 and J is TRBJ1-4, with unresolved D. This CDR3 has 15 amino acids. The germline V and J ends were trimmed by 0 bases and 0 bases, with 6 bases remaining between them. CDR1 and CDR2 from the germline V gene are SGHRS and YFSETQ. Here the CDR3 DNA reads TGCGCCAGCAGCTTGGCCCGGGCAACTAATGAAAAACTGTTTTTT. It yields the protein CASSLARATNEKLFF.

J is TRBJ2-4 and V is TRBV19; 10 bases fit TRBD1. Germline V gene sequence: CDR1 LNHDA, CDR2 SQIVND (reference sequence). The V and J ends lost 5 bases and 9 bases, in that order; junction bases with no gene match: 7. The CDR3 sequence is 14 residues long. CDR3 nucleotides: TGTGCCAGTAGTCCCGGACAGGGGGGTAGCATTCAGTACTTC. Translating it yields CASSPGQGGSIQYF.

V and J are TRBV7-6 and TRBJ1-5; TRBD1 is a possible D gene (6 bases). V shed 5 bases and J shed 11 bases, with 16 bases lying between them. The CDR3 is 13 residues long. Germline-derived CDR1 and CDR2 are SGHVS and FNYEAQ. The CDR3 is CASSPGGGTAQHF. CDR3 sequence (DNA): TGTGCCAGCAGCCCGGGGGGGGGCACAGCCCAGCATTTT.

This clone was seen more than once but under ten times. Other DNA sequences in this specimen translate into the identical CDR3. This chain connects TRBV20-1 to TRBJ2-3; unclear D gene. Germline CDR1 is DFQATT and CDR2 is SNEGSKA (reference sequence). This CDR3 has 11 residues. Between the trimmed V and J ends, which lost 3 bases and 4 bases, there was a span of 5 bases. CDR3 loop: CSASQSDTQYF. The CDR3 bases are TGCAGTGCTAGCCAATCAGATACGCAGTATTTT.

CDR3 sequence (DNA): TGTGCCAGCAGTCTCCGGACGGACATGAACACTGAAGCTTTCTTT. Its translation is CASSLRTDMNTEAFF. The chain uses TRBV6-5 and TRBJ1-1; possible D gene TRBD1, 5 bases. V was cut by 5 bases and J by 0 bases, with 13 bases left in between. The CDR3 spans 15 residues. Germline V CDR1 and CDR2: MNHEY, SVGAGI.

The gene calls are TRBV19 and TRBJ1-2; 10 bases are a match to TRBD1. CDR1 is LNHDA and CDR2 is SQIVND in the germline V gene (reference sequence). V lost 10 bases, J lost 2 bases, and 4 bases stayed unmatched. CDR3 length equals 13 residues. The CDR3 bases are TGTGCCACCTCGGACAGGGGGAACTATGGCTACACCTTC. As protein: CATSDRGNYGYTF.

Only one count was recorded for this clone. The rearrangement links TRBV7-8 to TRBJ1-5; unclear D gene. Trimming took off 5 bases at V and 0 bases at J, with 11 bases between the two ends. The CDR3 length is 15 residues. The germline V gene encodes CDR1 SGHVS and CDR2 FQNEAQ. In DNA, the CDR3 is TGTGCCAGCAGCCCTGGACTATATAGCAATCAGCCCCAGCATTTT. Residues: CASSPGLYSNQPQHF.

This clone was seen once. This chain connects TRBV28 to TRBJ2-7, with D possibly being TRBD1 (5 bases). This CDR3 region has 13 residues. CDR1 is MDHEN and CDR2 is SYDVKM in the germline V gene. Trimming shortened V by 10 bases and J by 0 bases, and 13 bases separated the two germline ends. DNA for the CDR3: TGTGCCACAAACCCGGACATCTCCTACGAGCAGTACTTC. Protein: CATNPDISYEQYF.